This TCR beta chain was recovered during a study of pediatric ulcerative colitis. The rectum was sampled with one to two pinch biopsies at colonoscopy. The trim removed 5 bases at V and 6 bases at J, leaving 10 bases unmatched. The CDR3 length is 15 residues. The germline gives CDR1 SGHAT, CDR2 FQNNGV. The survey-level immunoSEQ assay was used. Profiling relied on immunoSEQ multiplex PCR, and the TCRdb table lists in-frame clones only, not all of them. Seen here are fewer than 20,000 clones, around 74% observed once, and the top ten hold roughly 6.6%. The receptor was isolated from a boy between 10 and 17 years old with moderate ulcerative colitis. The chain joins TRBV11-2 to TRBJ2-7; TRBD1 aligns across 10 bases. The sequenced sample was gut tissue. CDR3 bases: TGTGCCAGCAGCCCCTCTACTCGGACAGGGGGCGAGCAGTACTTC. Amino acids: CASSPSTRTGGEQYF.